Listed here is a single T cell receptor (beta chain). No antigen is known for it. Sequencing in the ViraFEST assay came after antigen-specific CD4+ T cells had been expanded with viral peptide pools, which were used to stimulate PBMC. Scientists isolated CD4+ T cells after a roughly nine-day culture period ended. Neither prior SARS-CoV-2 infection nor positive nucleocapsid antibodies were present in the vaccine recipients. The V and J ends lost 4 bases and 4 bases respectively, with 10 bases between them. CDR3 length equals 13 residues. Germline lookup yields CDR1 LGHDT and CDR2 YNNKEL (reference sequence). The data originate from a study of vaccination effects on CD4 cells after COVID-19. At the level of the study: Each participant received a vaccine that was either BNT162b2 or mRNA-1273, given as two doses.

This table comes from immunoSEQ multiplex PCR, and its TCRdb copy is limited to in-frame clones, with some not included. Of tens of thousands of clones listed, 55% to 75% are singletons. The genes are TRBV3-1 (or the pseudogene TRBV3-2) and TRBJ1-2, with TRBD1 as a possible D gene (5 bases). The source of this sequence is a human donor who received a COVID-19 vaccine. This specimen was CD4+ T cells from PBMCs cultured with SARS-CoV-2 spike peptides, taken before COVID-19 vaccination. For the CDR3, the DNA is TGTGCCAGCAGCCGACCCGGGGGCTATGGCTACACCTTC. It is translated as CASSRPGGYGYTF.